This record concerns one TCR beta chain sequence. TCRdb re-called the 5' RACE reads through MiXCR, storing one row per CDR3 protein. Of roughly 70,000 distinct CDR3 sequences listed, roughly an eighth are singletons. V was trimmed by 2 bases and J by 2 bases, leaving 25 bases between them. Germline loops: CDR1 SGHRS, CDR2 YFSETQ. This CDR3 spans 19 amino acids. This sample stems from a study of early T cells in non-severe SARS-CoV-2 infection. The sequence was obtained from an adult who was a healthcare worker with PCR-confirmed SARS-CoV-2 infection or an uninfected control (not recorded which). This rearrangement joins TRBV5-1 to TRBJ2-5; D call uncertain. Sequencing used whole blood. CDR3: CASSLTDIEAWRRQETQYF. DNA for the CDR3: TGCGCCAGCAGCTTAACTGACATCGAGGCTTGGAGAAGGCAAGAGACCCAGTACTTC.